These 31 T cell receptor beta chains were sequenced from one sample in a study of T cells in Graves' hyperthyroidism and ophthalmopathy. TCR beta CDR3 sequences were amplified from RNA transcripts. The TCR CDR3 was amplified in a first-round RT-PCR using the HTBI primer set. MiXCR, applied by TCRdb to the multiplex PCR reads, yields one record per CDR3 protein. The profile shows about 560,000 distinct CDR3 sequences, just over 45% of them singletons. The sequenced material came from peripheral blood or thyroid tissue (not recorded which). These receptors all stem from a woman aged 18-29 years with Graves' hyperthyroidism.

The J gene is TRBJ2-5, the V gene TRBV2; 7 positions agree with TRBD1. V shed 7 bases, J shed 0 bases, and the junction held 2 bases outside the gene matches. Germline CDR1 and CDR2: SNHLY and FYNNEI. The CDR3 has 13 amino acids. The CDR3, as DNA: TGTGCCAGCACGGACAGGTACCAAGAGACCCAGTACTTC. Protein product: CASTDRYQETQYF.

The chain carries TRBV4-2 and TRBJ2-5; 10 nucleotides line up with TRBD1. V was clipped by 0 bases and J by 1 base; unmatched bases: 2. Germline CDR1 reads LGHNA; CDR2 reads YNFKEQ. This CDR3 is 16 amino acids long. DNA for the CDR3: TGTGCCAGCAGCCAAGAGAGGACAGGGGGCCAAGAGACCCAGTACTTC. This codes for CASSQERTGGQETQYF.

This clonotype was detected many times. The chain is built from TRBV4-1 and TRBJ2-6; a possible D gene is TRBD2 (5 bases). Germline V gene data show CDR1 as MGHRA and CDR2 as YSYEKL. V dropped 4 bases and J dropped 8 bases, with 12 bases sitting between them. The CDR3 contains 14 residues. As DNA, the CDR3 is TGCGCCAGCAGCCCGAAAACGGGAACCAACGTCCTGACTTTC. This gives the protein CASSPKTGTNVLTF.

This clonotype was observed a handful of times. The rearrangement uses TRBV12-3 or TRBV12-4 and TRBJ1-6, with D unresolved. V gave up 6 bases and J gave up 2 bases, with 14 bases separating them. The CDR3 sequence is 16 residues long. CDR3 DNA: TGTGCCAGCAGGCCCTCTGAGTGGCCCTATAATTCACCCCTCCACTTT. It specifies CASRPSEWPYNSPLHF.

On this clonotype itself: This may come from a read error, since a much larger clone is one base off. CDR3 bases: TGTGCCAGCAGCCAACGACTGCGTAACACGAACACTGAAGCTTTCTTT. This translates into CASSQRLRNTNTEAFF. This sequence joins TRBV2 and TRBJ1-1; D is unresolved. V was clipped by 6 bases and J by 1 base, with 18 bases between them. This CDR3 has 16 amino acids. From germline, CDR1 is SNHLY and CDR2 FYNNEI.

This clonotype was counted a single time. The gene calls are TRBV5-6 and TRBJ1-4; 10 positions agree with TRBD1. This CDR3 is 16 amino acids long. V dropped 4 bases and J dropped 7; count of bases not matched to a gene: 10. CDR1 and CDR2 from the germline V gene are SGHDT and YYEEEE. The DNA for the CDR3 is TGTGCCAGCAGCCCGTCCAGGACAGGGGGAATTGAAAAACTGTTTTTT. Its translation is CASSPSRTGGIEKLFF.

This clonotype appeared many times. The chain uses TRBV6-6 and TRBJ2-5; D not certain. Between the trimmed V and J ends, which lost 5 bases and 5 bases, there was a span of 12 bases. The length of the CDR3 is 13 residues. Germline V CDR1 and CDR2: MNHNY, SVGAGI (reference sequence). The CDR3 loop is CASSERHLETQYF. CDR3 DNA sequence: TGTGCCAGCAGTGAGCGACACCTCGAGACCCAGTACTTC.

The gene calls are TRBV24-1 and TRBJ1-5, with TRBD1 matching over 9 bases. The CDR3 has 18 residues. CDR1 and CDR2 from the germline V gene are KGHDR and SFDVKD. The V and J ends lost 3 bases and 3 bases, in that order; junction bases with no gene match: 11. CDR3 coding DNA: TGTGCCACCAGTGATGACAGGGGGTCAGGATTCCTCAATCAGCCCCAGCATTTT. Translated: CATSDDRGSGFLNQPQHF.

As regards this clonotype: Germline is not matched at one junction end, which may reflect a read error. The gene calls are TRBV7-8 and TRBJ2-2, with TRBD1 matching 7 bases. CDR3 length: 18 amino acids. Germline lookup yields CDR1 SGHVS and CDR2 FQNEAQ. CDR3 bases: TGCGCCAGCAGCCAGTGGGGCGGTGACAGGGCGGCAACCGGGGAGCTGTTTTTT. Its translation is CASSQWGGDRAATGELFF.

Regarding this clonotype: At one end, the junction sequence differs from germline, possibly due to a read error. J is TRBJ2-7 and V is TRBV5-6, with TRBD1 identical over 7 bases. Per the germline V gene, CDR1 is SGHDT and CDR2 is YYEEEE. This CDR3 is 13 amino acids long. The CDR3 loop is CTSSYGTVYEQYF. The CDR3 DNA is TGTACCAGCAGCTACGGGACAGTCTACGAGCAGTACTTC.

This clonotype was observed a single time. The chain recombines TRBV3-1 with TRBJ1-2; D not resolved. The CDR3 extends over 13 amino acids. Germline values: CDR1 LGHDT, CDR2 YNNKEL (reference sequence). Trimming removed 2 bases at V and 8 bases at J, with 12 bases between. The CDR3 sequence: CASSQRPGLGYTF. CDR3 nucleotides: TGTGCCAGCAGCCAACGGCCGGGGTTAGGCTACACCTTC.

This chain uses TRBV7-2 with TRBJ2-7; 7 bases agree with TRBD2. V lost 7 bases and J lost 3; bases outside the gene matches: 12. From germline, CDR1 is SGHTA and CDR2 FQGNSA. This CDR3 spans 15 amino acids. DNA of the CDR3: TGTGCCAGCAACAATCCCGGGACTATCGACTACGAGCAGTACTTC. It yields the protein CASNNPGTIDYEQYF.

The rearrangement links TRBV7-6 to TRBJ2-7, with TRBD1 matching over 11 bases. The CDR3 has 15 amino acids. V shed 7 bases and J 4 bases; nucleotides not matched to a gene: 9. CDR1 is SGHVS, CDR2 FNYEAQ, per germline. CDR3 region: CASTPGQGASYEQYF. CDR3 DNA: TGTGCCAGCACCCCAGGACAGGGGGCTTCTTACGAGCAGTACTTC.

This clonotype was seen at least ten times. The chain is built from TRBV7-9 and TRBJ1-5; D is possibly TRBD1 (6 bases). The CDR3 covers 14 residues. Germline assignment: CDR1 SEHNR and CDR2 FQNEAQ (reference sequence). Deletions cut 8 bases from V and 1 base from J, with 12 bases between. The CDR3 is CASEDSNSNQPQHF. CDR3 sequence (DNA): TGTGCCAGCGAGGACAGTAACAGCAATCAGCCCCAGCATTTT.

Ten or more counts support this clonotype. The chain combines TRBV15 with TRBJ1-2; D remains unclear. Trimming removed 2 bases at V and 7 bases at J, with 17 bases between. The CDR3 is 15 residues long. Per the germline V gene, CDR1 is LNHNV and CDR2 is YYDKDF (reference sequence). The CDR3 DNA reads TGTGCCACCAGCAGATCCCGGGGAGAAGGTTCTGGCTACACCTTC. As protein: CATSRSRGEGSGYTF. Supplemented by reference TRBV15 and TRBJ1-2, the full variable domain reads DAMVIQNPRYQVTQFGKPVTLSCSQTLNHNVMYWYQQKSSQAPKLLFHYYDKDFNNEADTPDNFQSRRPNTSFCFLDIRSPGLGDTAMYLCATSRSRGEGSGYTFGSGTRLTVV.

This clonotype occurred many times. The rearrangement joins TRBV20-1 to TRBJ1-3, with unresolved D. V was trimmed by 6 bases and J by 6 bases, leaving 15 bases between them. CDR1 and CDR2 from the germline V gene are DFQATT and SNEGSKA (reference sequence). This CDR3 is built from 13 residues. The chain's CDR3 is CSALRTQTNTIYF. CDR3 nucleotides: TGCAGTGCCCTCCGGACCCAAACAAACACCATATATTTT.

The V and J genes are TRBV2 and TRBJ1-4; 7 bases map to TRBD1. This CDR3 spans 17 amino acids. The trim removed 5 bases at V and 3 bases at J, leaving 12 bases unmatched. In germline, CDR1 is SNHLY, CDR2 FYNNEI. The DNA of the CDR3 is TGTGCCAGCAGTTTTTGGACAGGAGGTCCAGCTAATGAAAAACTGTTTTTT. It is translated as CASSFWTGGPANEKLFF.

CDR3: CSVWSGKEDGYTF. In DNA form, the CDR3 reads TGCAGCGTTTGGAGTGGGAAGGAGGATGGCTACACCTTC. The chain joins TRBV29-1 to TRBJ1-2; no clear D. This CDR3 has 13 amino acids. V was clipped by 5 bases and J by 6 bases, with 16 bases between them. CDR1 is SQVTM, CDR2 ANQGSEA, per germline. Supplemented by reference TRBV29-1 and TRBJ1-2, the full variable domain reads SAVISQKPSRDICQRGTSLTIQCQVDSQVTMMFWYRQQPGQSLTLIATANQGSEATYESGFVIDKFPISRPNLTFSTLTVSNMSPEDSSIYLCSVWSGKEDGYTFGSGTRLTVV.

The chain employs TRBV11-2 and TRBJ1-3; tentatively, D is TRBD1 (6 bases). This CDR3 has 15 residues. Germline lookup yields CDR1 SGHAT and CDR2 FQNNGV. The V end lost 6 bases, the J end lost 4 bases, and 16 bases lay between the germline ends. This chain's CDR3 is CASSSGGAQGNTIYF. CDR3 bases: TGTGCCAGCAGTTCGGGGGGGGCGCAAGGAAACACCATATATTTT.

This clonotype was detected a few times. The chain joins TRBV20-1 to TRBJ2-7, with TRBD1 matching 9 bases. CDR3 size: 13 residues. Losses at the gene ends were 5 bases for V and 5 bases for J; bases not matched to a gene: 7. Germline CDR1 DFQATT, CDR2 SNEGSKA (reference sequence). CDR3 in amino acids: CSAWDRELNEQYF. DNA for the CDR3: TGCAGTGCTTGGGACAGGGAATTGAACGAGCAGTACTTC.

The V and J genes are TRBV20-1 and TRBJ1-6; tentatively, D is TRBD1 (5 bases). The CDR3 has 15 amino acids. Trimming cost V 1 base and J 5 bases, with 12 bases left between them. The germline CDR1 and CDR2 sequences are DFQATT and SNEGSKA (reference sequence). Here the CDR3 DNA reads TGCAGTGCTAGAGCCGGGGGGGAACATAATTCACCCCTCCACTTT. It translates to CSARAGGEHNSPLHF.

CDR3 sequence reads: CATKFGGRAKPNEKLFF. As DNA, the CDR3 is TGTGCCACCAAGTTCGGTGGGAGGGCGAAACCTAATGAAAAACTGTTTTTT. This chain links TRBV15 with TRBJ1-4; D is unclear. Trimming stripped 7 bases from V and 3 bases from J, with 21 bases between. Germline V CDR1 and CDR2: LNHNV, YYDKDF (reference sequence). The CDR3 sequence is 17 residues long.

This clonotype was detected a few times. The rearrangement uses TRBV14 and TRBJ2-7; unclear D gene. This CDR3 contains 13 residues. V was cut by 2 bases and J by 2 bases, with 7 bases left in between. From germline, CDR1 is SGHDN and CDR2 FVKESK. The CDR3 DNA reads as TGTGCCAGCAGCCAACTGGAAGCCTACGAGCAGTACTTC. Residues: CASSQLEAYEQYF.

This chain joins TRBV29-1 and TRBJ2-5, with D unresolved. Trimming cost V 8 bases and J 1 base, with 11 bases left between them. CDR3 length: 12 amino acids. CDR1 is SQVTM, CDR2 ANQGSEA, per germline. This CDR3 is CSLGRAQETQYF. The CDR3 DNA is TGCAGCTTAGGGCGCGCCCAAGAGACCCAGTACTTC.

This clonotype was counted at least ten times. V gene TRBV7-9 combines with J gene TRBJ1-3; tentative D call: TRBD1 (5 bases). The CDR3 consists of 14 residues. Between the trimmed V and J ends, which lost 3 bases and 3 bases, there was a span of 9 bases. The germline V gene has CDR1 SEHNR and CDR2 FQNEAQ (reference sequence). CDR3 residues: CASSFGAGGNTIYF. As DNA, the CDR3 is TGTGCCAGCAGCTTTGGGGCAGGTGGAAACACCATATATTTT.

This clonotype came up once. CDR3 sequence: CARDTSNTEAFF. In nucleotides, the CDR3 is TGTGCTAGAGATACATCGAACACTGAAGCTTTCTTT. The chain employs TRBV25-1 and TRBJ1-1; D call uncertain. There are 12 residues in the CDR3. Looked up from germline, CDR1 is MGHDK and CDR2 is SYGVNS.

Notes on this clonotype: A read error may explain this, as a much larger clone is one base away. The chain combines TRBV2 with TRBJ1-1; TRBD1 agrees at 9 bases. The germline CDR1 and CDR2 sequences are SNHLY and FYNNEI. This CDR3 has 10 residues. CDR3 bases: TGTGCCAGCAGGGGGGGACAGGGTTCCTTT. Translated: CASRGGQGSF.

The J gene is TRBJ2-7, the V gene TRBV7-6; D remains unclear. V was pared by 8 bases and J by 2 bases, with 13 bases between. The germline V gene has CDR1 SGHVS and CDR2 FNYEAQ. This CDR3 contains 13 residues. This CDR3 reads CASCLTGAYEQYF. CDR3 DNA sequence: TGTGCCAGCTGCCTGACGGGCGCCTACGAGCAGTACTTC.

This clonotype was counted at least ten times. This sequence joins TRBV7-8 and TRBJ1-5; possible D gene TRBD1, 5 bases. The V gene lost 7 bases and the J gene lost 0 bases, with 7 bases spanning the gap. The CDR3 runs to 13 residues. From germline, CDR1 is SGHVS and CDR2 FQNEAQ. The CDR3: CASTGVSNQPQHF. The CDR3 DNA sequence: TGTGCCAGCACGGGGGTTAGCAATCAGCCCCAGCATTTT.

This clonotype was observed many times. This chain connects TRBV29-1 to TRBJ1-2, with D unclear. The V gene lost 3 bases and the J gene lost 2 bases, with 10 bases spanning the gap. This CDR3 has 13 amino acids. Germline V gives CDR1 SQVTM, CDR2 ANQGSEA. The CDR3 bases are TGCAGCGTTGAGGGCCAGCCCAACTATGGCTACACCTTC. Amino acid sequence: CSVEGQPNYGYTF.

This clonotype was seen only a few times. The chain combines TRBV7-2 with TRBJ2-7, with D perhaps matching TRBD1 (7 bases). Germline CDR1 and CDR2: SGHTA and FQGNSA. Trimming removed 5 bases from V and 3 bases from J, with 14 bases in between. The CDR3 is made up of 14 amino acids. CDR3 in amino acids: CASSAGQSYYEQYF. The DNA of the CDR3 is TGTGCCAGCAGCGCGGGACAGAGTTACTACGAGCAGTACTTC. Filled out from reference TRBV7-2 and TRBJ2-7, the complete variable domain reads GAGVSQSPSNKVTEKGKDVELRCDPISGHTALYWYRQSLGQGLEFLIYFQGNSAPDKSGLPSDRFSAERTGGSVSTLTIQRTQQEDSAVYLCASSAGQSYYEQYFGPGTRLTVT.